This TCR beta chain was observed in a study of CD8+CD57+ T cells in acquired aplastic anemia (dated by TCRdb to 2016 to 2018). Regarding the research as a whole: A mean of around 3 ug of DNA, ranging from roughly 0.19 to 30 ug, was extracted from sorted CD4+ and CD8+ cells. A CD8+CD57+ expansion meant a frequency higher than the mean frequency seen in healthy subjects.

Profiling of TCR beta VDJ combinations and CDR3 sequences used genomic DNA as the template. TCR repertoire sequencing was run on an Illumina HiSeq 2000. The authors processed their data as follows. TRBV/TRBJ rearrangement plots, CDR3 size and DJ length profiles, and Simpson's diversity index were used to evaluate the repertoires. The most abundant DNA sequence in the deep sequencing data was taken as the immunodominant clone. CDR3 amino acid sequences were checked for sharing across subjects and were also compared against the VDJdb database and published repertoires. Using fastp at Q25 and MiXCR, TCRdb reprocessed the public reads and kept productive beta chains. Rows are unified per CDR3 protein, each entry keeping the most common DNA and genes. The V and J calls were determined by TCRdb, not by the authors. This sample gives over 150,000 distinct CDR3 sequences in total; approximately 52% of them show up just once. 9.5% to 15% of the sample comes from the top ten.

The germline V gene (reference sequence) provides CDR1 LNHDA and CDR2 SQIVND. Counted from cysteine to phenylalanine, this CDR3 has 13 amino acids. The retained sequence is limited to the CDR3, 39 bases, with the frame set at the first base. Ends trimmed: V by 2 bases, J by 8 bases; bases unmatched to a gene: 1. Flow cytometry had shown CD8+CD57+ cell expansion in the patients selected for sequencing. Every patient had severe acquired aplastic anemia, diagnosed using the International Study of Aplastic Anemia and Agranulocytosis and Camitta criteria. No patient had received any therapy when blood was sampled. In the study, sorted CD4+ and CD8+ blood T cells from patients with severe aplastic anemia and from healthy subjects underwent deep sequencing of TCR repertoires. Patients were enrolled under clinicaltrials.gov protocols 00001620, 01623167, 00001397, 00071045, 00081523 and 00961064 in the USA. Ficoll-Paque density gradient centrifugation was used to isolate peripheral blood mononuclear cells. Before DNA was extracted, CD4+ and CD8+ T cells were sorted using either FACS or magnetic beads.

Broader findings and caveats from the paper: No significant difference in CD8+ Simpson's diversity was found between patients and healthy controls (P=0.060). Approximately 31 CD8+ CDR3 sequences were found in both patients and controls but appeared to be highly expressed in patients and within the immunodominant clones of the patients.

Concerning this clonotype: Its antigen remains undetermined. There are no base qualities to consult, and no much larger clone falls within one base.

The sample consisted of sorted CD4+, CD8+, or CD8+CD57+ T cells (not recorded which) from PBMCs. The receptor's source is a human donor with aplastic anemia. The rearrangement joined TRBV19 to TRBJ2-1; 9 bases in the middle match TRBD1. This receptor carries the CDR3 CASSITGGDEQFF. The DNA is TGTGCCAGTAGTATAACAGGGGGCGATGAGCAGTTCTTC. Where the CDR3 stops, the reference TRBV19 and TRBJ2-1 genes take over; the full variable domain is DGGITQSPKYLFRKEGQNVTLSCEQNLNHDAMYWYRQDPGQGLRLIYYSQIVNDFQKGDIAEGYSVSREKKESFPLTVTSAQKNPTAFYLCASSITGGDEQFFGPGTRLTVL.